The rows below give T cell receptor beta chains drawn from one sample of a study of CD8+ T cells in alopecia areata. The method was immunoSEQ multiplex PCR; TCRdb's version includes in-frame clones alone and lacks a portion of them. The table includes about 110,000 clones, 50% to 70% detected once. Sequencing was performed on NKG2D-low CD8+ T cells sorted from blood. The receptor set was obtained from a human donor with alopecia areata. CDR3s include the opening cysteine and the closing phenylalanine or tryptophan. The D gene is left open where the match is weak. The size entry is marked missing in some rows and otherwise reads once, few, many or a size class.

>NA|TRBV28|TRBJ2-1|NA
CASSLYRNEQFF
TGTGCCAGCAGTTTGTACAGGAATGAGCAGTTCTTC
>NA|TRBV18|TRBJ1-1|NA
CASSPPGGTEAFF
TGTGCCAGCTCACCACCCGGGGGAACTGAAGCTTTCTTT
>few|TRBV4-1|TRBJ1-5|NA
CASSQGDRLTQPQHF
TGCGCCAGCAGCCAGGGGGACCGATTAACACAGCCCCAGCATTTT
>NA|TRBV6-5|TRBJ2-7|NA
CASSYEVGGEGGEQYF
TGTGCCAGCAGTTACGAGGTTGGTGGGGAAGGAGGCGAGCAGTACTTC
>NA|TRBV7-8|TRBJ2-3|NA
CASSPSGASTDTQYF
TGTGCCAGCAGTCCCTCGGGGGCTAGCACAGATACGCAGTATTTT
>NA|TRBV5-6|TRBJ2-1|TRBD2
CASSLLLAGNDEQFF
TGTGCCAGCAGCTTGCTACTAGCGGGTAACGATGAGCAGTTCTTC
>NA|TRBV4-1|TRBJ1-5|NA
CASSQESVGNQPQHF
TGCGCCAGCAGCCAAGAATCCGTGGGGAATCAGCCCCAGCATTTT
>NA|TRBV2|TRBJ2-1|NA
CASSEASLGLYNEQFF
TGTGCCAGCAGTGAAGCGTCTTTAGGTCTCTACAATGAGCAGTTCTTC
>NA|TRBV6-5|TRBJ2-7|NA
CASSPVLVNYEQYF
TGTGCCAGCAGTCCAGTATTGGTGAACTACGAGCAGTACTTC
>few|TRBV7-9|TRBJ2-6|NA
CASSVTGPGANVLTF
TGTGCCAGCAGCGTTACAGGACCCGGGGCCAACGTCCTGACTTTC
>NA|TRBV6-5|TRBJ2-7|TRBD1
CASSWSFTDRGHEQYF
TGTGCCAGCAGTTGGAGTTTCACGGACAGGGGACACGAGCAGTACTTC
>NA|TRBV15|TRBJ2-1|TRBD1
CATSREPGGSYNEQFF
TGTGCCACCAGCAGAGAACCAGGGGGCTCCTACAATGAGCAGTTCTTC
>few|TRBV7-9|TRBJ2-1|NA
CASSFGEDQFF
TGTGCCAGCAGCTTCGGGGAAGACCAGTTCTTC
>NA|TRBV4-1|TRBJ1-5|NA
CASSQELGVDQPQHF
TGCGCCAGCAGCCAAGAATTGGGTGTGGATCAGCCCCAGCATTTT
>NA|TRBV2|TRBJ1-1|TRBD1
CATRDSLNTEAFF
TGTGCCACCAGGGACAGCCTAAACACTGAAGCTTTCTTT
>few|TRBV13|TRBJ2-7|TRBD1
CASSSDRGNPYEQYF
TGTGCCAGCAGCTCGGACAGGGGGAACCCCTACGAGCAGTACTTC
>NA|TRBV13|TRBJ2-1|TRBD2
CASGYSGRVLDEQFF
TGTGCCAGCGGTTATAGCGGGAGGGTATTGGATGAGCAGTTCTTC
>NA|TRBV28|TRBJ2-1|NA
CASSFPGGDEQFF
TGTGCCAGCAGTTTCCCCGGGGGCGATGAGCAGTTCTTC
>NA|TRBV28|TRBJ2-1|TRBD2
CASSTGTSGSPSYNEQFF
TGTGCCAGCAGTACCGGGACTAGCGGGTCTCCATCCTACAATGAGCAGTTCTTC
>NA|TRBV6-6|TRBJ2-1|NA
CASGGTVQFF
TGTGCCAGCGGAGGGACGGTGCAGTTCTTC
>once|TRBV5-6|TRBJ1-2|TRBD1
CASSPRQGSVYGYTF
TGTGCCAGCAGCCCACGACAGGGCTCAGTCTATGGCTACACCTTC
>few|TRBV29-1|TRBJ2-7|TRBD2
CSAGTGGLEQYF
TGCAGCGCTGGGACGGGGGGGCTGGAGCAGTACTTC
>few|TRBV28|TRBJ2-1|NA
CASSFELEGVVEQFF
TGTGCCAGCAGTTTCGAACTAGAGGGGGTGGTTGAGCAGTTCTTC
>NA|TRBV4-1|TRBJ2-3|NA
CASSQVGGTSDTQYF
TGCGCCAGCAGCCAAGTGGGCGGGACATCTGATACGCAGTATTTT
>NA|TRBV7-3|TRBJ1-1|NA
CASSDGYTEAFF
TGTGCCAGTTCGGACGGATACACTGAAGCTTTCTTT
>NA|TRBV10-3|TRBJ1-2|TRBD1
CAILVLGQGALDYGYTF
TGTGCCATCCTCGTCCTGGGACAGGGAGCTCTGGACTATGGCTACACCTTC